A single TCR beta chain is shown here with its context. The CDR3 covers 14 residues. Germline assignment: CDR1 SGHNT and CDR2 YYREEE (reference sequence). V lost 4 bases, J lost 9 bases, and 5 bases stayed unmatched. The sample originates from a study of T cell changes during pregnancy in multiple sclerosis. The method was immunoSEQ multiplex PCR; TCRdb's version includes in-frame clones alone and lacks a portion of them. Of more than 40,000 clones in the sample, 91% were seen once. J is TRBJ1-6 and V is TRBV5-4, with 9 bases aligning to TRBD1. The material sequenced was CD8+ T cells from peripheral blood mononuclear cells, taken after pregnancy. The TCR comes from a female donor with multiple sclerosis, enrolled in a pregnancy study. CDR3 loop: CASSLTGGGSPLHF. As DNA, the CDR3 is TGTGCCAGCAGCCTGACAGGGGGTGGTTCACCCCTCCACTTT.